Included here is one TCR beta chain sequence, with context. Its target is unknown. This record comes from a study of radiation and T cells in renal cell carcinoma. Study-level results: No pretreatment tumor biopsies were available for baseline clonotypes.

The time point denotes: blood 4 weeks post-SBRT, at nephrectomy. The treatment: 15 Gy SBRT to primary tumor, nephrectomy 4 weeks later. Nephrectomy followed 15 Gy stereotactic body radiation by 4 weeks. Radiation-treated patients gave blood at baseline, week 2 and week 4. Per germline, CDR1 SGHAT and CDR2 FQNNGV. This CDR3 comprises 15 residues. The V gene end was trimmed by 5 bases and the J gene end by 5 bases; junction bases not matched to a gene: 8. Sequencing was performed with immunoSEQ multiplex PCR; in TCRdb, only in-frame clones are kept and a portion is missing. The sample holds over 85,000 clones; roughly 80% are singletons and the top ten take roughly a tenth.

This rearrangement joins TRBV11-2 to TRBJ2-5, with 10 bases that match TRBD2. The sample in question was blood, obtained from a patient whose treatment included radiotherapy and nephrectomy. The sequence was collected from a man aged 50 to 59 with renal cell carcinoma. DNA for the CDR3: TGTGCCAGCAGCCCGCAGGGACTAGCGTCCGAGACCCAGTACTTC. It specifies CASSPQGLASETQYF.